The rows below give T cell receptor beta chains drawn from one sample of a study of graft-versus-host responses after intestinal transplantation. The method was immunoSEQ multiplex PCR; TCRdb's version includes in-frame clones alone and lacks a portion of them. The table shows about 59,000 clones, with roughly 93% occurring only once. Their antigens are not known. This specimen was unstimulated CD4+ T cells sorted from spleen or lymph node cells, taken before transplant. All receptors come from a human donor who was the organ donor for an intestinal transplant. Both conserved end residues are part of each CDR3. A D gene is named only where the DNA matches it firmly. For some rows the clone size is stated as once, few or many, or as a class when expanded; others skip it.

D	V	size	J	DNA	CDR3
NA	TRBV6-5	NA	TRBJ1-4	TGTGCCAGCAGTTACGTCGGGGGCCTACGTGAAAAACTGTTTTTT	CASSYVGGLREKLFF
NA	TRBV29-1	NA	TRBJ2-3	TGCAGCGTTCGCGCCCAGGGGGGAGATACGCAGTATTTT	CSVRAQGGDTQYF
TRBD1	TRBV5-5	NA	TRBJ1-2	TGTGCCAGCAGCCGCCCAGGGGGAGGGGGCTACACCTTC	CASSRPGGGGYTF
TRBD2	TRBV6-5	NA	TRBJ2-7	TGTGCCAGCAGTGCTCTAGCGGGGGGGATCTACGAGCAGTACTTC	CASSALAGGIYEQYF
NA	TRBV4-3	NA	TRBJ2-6	TGCGCCAGCAGCCTATTCATACCCCCTCCAACCTCTGGGGCCAACGTCCTGACTTTC	CASSLFIPPPTSGANVLTF
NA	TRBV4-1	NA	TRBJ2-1	TGCGCCAGCAGCCAAGATAAACTGACTAGTTGGTATGAGCAGTTCTTC	CASSQDKLTSWYEQFF
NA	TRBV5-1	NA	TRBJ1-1	TGCGCCAGCAGCTTGGGGCGGACAACCACTGAAGCTTTCTTT	CASSLGRTTTEAFF
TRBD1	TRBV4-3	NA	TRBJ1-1	TGCGCCAGCAGCCCCCGGGTCGGGACAGGGAATGAAGCTTTCTTT	CASSPRVGTGNEAFF
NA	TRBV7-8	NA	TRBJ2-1	TGTGCCAGCAGCTTGGCCGGAGGGGGGGGCAATGAGCAGTTCTTC	CASSLAGGGGNEQFF
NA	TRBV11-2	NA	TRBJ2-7	TGTGCCAGCAGCTTAACGGCCGGGACAATCTCATCCCTCGAGCAGTACTTC	CASSLTAGTISSLEQYF
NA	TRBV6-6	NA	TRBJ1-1	TGTGCCAGCAGTTACTTTGGACGGATGAACACTGAAGCTTTCTTT	CASSYFGRMNTEAFF
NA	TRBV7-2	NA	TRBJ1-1	TGTGCCAGCAGGAGGGGGGCTGAAGCTTTCTTT	CASRRGAEAFF
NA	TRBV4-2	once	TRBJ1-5	TGTGCCAGCAGCCGTGGTGGGATTGGGAATCAGCCCCAGCATTTT	CASSRGGIGNQPQHF
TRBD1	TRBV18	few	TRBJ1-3	TGTGCCAGCTCACAAACCGGGACAGGATATGGAAACACCATATATTTT	CASSQTGTGYGNTIYF
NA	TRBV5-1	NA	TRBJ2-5	TGCGCCAGCAGCTTGTCTCCGTCCAGGGAGACCCAGTACTTC	CASSLSPSRETQYF
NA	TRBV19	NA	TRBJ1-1	TGTGCCAGTATCGCTCAGGGATGGACTGAAGCTTTCTTT	CASIAQGWTEAFF
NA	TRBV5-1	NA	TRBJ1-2	TGCGCCAGCAGCTTAGAGGGTGGCTACACCTTC	CASSLEGGYTF